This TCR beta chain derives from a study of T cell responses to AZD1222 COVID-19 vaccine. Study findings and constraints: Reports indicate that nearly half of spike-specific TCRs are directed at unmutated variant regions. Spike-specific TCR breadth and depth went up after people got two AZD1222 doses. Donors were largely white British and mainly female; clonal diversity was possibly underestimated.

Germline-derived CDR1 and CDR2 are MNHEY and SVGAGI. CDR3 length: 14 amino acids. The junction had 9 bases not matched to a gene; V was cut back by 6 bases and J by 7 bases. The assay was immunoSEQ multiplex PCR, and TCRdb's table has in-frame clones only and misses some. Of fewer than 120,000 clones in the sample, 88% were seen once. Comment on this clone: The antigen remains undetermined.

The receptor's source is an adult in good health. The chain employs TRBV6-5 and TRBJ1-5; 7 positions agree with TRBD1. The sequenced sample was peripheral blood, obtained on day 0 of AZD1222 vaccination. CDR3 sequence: CASSIDRVGQPQHF. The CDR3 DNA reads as TGTGCCAGCAGCATTGACAGGGTAGGGCAGCCCCAGCATTTT.